Listed below are T cell receptor beta chains from one sample, sequenced in a study of regulatory T cells in long-lasting Graves disease. TCRdb re-called the multiplex PCR reads through MiXCR, storing one row per CDR3 protein. The sample lists fewer than 500,000 distinct CDR3 sequences, around 15% occurring once. The sample also formed part of further work on T cells in Graves' hyperthyroidism and ophthalmopathy.

Sequenced material: peripheral blood mononuclear cells (PBMCs), taken at new diagnosis, from a patient treated with antithyroid drugs. The receptors were gathered from a man aged 40-49 years with Graves disease. The CDR3 runs from the conserved cysteine through the conserved F or W. The D gene is left open where the match is weak. A row's size may be missing; if present it is once, few, many or a size class.

few . TRBJ1-3 TRBV20-1 CSARDLRRAGGNTIYF TGCAGTGCTAGAGATCTCAGGCGCGCGGGAGGAAACACCATATATTTT
many . TRBJ2-7 TRBV6-5 CASSYSGGVSGEQYF TGTGCCAGCAGTTACTCCGGGGGAGTGAGTGGAGAGCAGTACTTC
. TRBD1 TRBJ1-4 TRBV6-5 CASSSRQGEKLFF TGTGCCAGCAGTTCCCGACAGGGAGAAAAACTGTTTTTT
many . TRBJ1-1 TRBV30 CAWRADMNTEAFF TGTGCCTGGAGAGCAGACATGAACACTGAAGCTTTCTTT
few . TRBJ2-3 TRBV24-1 CATSELDPGVLDQRGGTDTQYF TGTGCCACCAGTGAACTCGACCCAGGGGTCCTGGATCAGAGGGGGGGCACAGATACGCAGTATTTT
many . TRBJ1-1 TRBV5-6 CASSLGPMNTEAFF TGTGCCAGCAGCCTCGGACCCATGAACACTGAAGCTTTCTTT
. TRBD2 TRBJ2-5 TRBV7-6 CASSSGLAGFGQETQYF TGTGCCAGCAGCTCCGGACTAGCGGGATTTGGGCAAGAGACCCAGTACTTC
many TRBD2 TRBJ2-1 TRBV28 CASSPSSGSSYNEQFF TGTGCCAGCAGCCCTTCTAGCGGGAGTTCCTACAATGAGCAGTTCTTC
few . TRBJ2-2 TRBV20-1 CSARDYRRSNTGELFF TGCAGTGCTAGAGATTACAGGAGATCGAACACCGGGGAGCTGTTTTTT
many TRBD1 TRBJ1-1 TRBV30 CAWSARGSTEAFF TGTGCCTGGAGTGCCAGGGGGAGCACTGAAGCTTTCTTT
. TRBD2 TRBJ2-1 TRBV6-2/TRBV6-3 CASSEAWVGLAGVNEQFF TGTGCCAGCAGTGAAGCTTGGGTAGGACTAGCGGGAGTCAATGAGCAGTTCTTC
many . TRBJ2-2 TRBV11-3 CASSSLAANTGELFF TGTGCCAGCAGCTCTTTGGCCGCGAACACCGGGGAGCTGTTTTTT
many . TRBJ2-7 TRBV5-1 CASSFTGASNYEQYF TGCGCCAGCAGCTTTACGGGGGCAAGTAACTACGAGCAGTACTTC
. . TRBJ2-1 TRBV12-3/TRBV12-4 CASSPRDHLSGEQFF TGTGCCAGCAGTCCCCGGGACCACTTATCAGGGGAGCAGTTCTTC
. TRBD1 TRBJ2-5 TRBV19 CASRPGQNQETQYF TGTGCCAGTAGACCGGGACAGAACCAAGAGACCCAGTACTTC
few . TRBJ1-1 TRBV11-2 CASSLVMGRTEAFF TGTGCCAGCAGCTTAGTTATGGGACGCACTGAAGCTTTCTTT
many . TRBJ1-4 TRBV2 CASSEEHRLGKLFF TGTGCCAGCAGTGAAGAACACCGGCTGGGAAAACTGTTTTTT
. TRBD1 TRBJ2-2 TRBV12-3/TRBV12-4 CASSQDRGWTGELFF TGTGCCAGCAGCCAGGACAGGGGGTGGACCGGGGAGCTGTTTTTT
many TRBD1 TRBJ1-1 TRBV27 CASSPRTGTNTEAFF TGTGCCAGCAGTCCGCGGACAGGGACTAACACTGAAGCTTTCTTT
many . TRBJ2-2 TRBV11-2 CASSRQYTGELFF TGTGCCAGCAGCCGACAGTACACCGGGGAGCTGTTTTTT
many . TRBJ2-5 TRBV12-3/TRBV12-4 CASSLRTNQETQYF TGTGCCAGCAGTCTGAGGACAAACCAAGAGACCCAGTACTTC
. . TRBJ1-2 TRBV6-1 CASSPYKGYGYTF TGTGCCAGCAGTCCCTACAAGGGCTATGGCTACACCTTC
. . TRBJ2-1 TRBV19 CASSTPGSTGDEQFF TGTGCCAGTAGCACCCCCGGTTCTACGGGCGATGAGCAGTTCTTC
. . TRBJ2-3 TRBV6-2/TRBV6-3 CASSVGNGAFTDTQYF TGTGCCAGCAGTGTAGGTAACGGCGCTTTCACAGATACGCAGTATTTT
many . TRBJ1-4 TRBV3-1 CASSPSGGRYEKLFF TGTGCCAGCAGCCCAAGCGGGGGAAGATATGAAAAACTGTTTTTT
. . TRBJ2-3 TRBV30 CAWSPGVVGTDTQYF TGTGCCTGGAGTCCGGGGGTTGTAGGCACAGATACGCAGTATTTT
many . TRBJ2-3 TRBV2 CASSESPTDTQYF TGTGCCAGCAGTGAATCCCCTACAGATACGCAGTATTTT
many TRBD1 TRBJ2-3 TRBV3-1 CASRRTGDTDTQYF TGTGCCAGCAGGAGGACAGGGGACACAGATACGCAGTATTTT
. . TRBJ2-5 TRBV5-1 CASSLGADRETQYF TGCGCCAGCAGCTTGGGGGCAGATAGAGAGACCCAGTACTTC
. TRBD1 TRBJ2-7 TRBV7-6 CASSTTGVKGNEQYF TGTGCCAGCAGTACTACAGGGGTCAAGGGCAACGAGCAGTACTTC
few . TRBJ1-1 TRBV5-1 CVSSLGGAWGTEAFF TGCGTCAGCAGCTTGGGAGGGGCCTGGGGCACTGAAGCTTTCTTT
few . TRBJ2-3 TRBV29-1 CSVERPRGTDTQYF TGCAGCGTTGAGAGACCCCGGGGAACAGATACGCAGTATTTT
few . TRBJ1-1 TRBV7-8 CASSFGTSTEAFF TGTGCCAGCAGCTTTGGGACATCAACTGAAGCTTTCTTT
. . TRBJ2-1 TRBV7-9 CASSLVRGTRERVYEQFF TGTGCCAGCAGCTTAGTAAGAGGGACAAGAGAAAGGGTCTATGAGCAGTTCTTC
. . TRBJ2-3 TRBV3-1 CASSQLGGADTQYF TGTGCCAGCAGCCAATTGGGGGGCGCAGATACGCAGTATTTT
many . TRBJ2-7 TRBV5-1 CASSRDLPDEQYF TGCGCCAGCAGCCGGGACCTTCCGGACGAGCAGTACTTC
many TRBD2 TRBJ2-1 TRBV27 CASSLFTGGPDNEQFF TGTGCCAGCAGTTTATTTACGGGAGGACCGGACAATGAGCAGTTCTTC
few . TRBJ2-7 TRBV7-9 CASSRRSASYEQYF TGTGCCAGCAGTCGGCGTTCGGCTAGCTACGAGCAGTACTTC
many . TRBJ2-7 TRBV20-1 CSAPSFSSYEQYF TGCAGTGCGCCTAGCTTCAGCTCCTACGAGCAGTACTTC
many . TRBJ2-7 TRBV7-2 CASRPSVYEQYF TGTGCCAGCAGACCCTCGGTCTACGAGCAGTACTTC
many TRBD1 TRBJ1-2 TRBV11-2 CASNHGTGVYGYTF TGTGCCAGCAACCATGGGACAGGGGTTTATGGCTACACCTTC
many TRBD2 TRBJ2-2 TRBV24-1 CATSLAGASGELFF TGTGCCACCAGTCTAGCGGGAGCGAGCGGGGAGCTGTTTTTT
. . TRBJ2-2 TRBV12-3/TRBV12-4 CASSRGARGKPPNTGELFF TGTGCCAGCAGTCGCGGGGCCCGGGGGAAACCCCCGAACACCGGGGAGCTGTTTTTT
many TRBD2 TRBJ2-5 TRBV7-3 CASSKGLAGETQYF TGTGCCAGCTCAAAGGGACTAGCGGGAGAGACCCAGTACTTC
many . TRBJ2-2 TRBV7-2 CASSLARDTGELFF TGTGCCAGCAGCTTAGCTCGGGACACCGGGGAGCTGTTTTTT